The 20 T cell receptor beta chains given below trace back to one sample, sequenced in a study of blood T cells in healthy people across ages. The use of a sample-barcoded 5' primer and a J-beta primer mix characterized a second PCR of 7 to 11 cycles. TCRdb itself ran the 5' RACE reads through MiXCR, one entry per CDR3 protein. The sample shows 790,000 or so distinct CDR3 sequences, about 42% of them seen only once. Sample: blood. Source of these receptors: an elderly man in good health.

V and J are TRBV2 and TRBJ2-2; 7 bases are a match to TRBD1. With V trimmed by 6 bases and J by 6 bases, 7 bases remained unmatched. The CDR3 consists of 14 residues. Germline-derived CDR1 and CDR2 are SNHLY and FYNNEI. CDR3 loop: CASSLTGVPGELFF. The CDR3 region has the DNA TGTGCCAGCAGCCTAACAGGGGTTCCCGGGGAGCTGTTTTTT.

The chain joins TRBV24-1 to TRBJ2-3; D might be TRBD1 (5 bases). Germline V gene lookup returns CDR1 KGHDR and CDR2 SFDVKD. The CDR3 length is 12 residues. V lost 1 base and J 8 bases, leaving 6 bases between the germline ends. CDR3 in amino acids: CATSDFQGTQYF. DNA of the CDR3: TGTGCCACCAGTGATTTCCAGGGTACGCAGTATTTT.

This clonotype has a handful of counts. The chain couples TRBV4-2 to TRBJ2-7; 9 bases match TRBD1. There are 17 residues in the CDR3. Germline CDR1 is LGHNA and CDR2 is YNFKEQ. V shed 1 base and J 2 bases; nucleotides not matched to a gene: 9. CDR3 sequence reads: CASSQAHGQGSAYEQYF. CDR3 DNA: TGTGCCAGCAGCCAAGCCCACGGACAGGGGTCTGCCTACGAGCAGTACTTC.

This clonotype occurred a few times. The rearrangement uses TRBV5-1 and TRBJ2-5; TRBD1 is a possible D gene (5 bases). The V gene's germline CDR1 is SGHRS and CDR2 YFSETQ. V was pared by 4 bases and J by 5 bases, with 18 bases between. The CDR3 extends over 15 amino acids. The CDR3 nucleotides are TGCGCCAGCAGCCCCGGACCGACAGAGAGGGAGACCCAGTACTTC. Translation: CASSPGPTERETQYF.

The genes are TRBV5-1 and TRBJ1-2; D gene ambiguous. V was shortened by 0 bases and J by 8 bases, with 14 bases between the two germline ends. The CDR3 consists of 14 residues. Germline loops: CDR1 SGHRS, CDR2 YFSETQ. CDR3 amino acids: CASSLGSLTGGYTF. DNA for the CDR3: TGCGCCAGCAGCTTGGGGTCCCTAACGGGGGGCTACACCTTC.

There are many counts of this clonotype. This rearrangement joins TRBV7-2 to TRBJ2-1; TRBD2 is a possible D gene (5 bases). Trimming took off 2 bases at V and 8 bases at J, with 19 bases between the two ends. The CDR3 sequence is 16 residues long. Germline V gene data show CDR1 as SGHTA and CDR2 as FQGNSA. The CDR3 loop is CASSLKAGPEVHEQFF. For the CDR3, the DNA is TGTGCCAGCAGCTTAAAGGCGGGCCCCGAGGTACATGAGCAGTTCTTC.

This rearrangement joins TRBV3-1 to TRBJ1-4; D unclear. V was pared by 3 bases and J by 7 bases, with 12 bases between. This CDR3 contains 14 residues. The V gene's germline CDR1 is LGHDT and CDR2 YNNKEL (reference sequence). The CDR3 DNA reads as TGTGCCAGCAGCCAGGGCCCCAGAGGTGAAAAACTGTTTTTT. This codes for CASSQGPRGEKLFF.

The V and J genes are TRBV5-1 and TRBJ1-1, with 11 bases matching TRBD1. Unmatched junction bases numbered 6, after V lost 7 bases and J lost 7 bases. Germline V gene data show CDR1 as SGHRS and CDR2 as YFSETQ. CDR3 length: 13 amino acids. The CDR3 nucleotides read TGCGCCAGCTCGGGACAGGGGGGCGGTGAAGCTTTCTTT. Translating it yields CASSGQGGGEAFF.

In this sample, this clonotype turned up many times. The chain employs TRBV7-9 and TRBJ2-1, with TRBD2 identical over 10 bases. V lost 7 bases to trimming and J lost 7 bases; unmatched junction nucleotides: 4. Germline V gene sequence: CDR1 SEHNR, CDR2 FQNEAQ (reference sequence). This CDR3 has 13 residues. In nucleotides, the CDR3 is TGTGCCAGCACCCGTAGCGGGAGGAATGAGCAGTTCTTC. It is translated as CASTRSGRNEQFF.

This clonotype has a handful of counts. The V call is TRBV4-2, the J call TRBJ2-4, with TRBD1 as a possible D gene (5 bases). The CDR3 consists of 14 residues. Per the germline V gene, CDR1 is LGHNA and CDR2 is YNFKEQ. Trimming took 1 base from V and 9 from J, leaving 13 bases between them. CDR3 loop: CASSQGVGVGIQYF. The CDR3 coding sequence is TGTGCCAGCAGCCAAGGGGTAGGGGTTGGCATTCAGTACTTC.

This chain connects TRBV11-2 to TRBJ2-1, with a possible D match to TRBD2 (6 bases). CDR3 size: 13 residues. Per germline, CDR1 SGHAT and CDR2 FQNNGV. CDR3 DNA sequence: TGTGCAGGGAGGCGGGCCAACTACAATGAGCAGTTCTTC. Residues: CAGRRANYNEQFF. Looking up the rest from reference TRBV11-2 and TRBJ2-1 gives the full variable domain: EAGVAQSPRYKIIEKRQSVAFWCNPISGHATLYWYQQILGQGPKLLIQFQNNGVVDDSQLPKDRFSAERLKGVDSTLKIQPAKLEDSAVYLCAGRRANYNEQFFGPGTRLTVL.

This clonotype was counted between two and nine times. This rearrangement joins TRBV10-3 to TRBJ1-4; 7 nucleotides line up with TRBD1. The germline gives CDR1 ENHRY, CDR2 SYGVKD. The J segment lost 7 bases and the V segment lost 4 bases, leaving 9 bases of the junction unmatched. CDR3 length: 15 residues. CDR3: CAISAGQPSGEKLFF. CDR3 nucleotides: TGTGCCATCAGTGCGGGACAGCCTTCCGGTGAAAAACTGTTTTTT.

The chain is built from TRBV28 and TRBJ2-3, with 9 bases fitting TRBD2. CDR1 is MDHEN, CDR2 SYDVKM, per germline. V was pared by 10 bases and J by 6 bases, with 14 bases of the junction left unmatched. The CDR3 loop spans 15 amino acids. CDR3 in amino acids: CATILRAGGSDTQYF. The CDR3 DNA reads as TGTGCCACCATCCTCAGGGCGGGAGGGTCGGATACGCAGTATTTT.

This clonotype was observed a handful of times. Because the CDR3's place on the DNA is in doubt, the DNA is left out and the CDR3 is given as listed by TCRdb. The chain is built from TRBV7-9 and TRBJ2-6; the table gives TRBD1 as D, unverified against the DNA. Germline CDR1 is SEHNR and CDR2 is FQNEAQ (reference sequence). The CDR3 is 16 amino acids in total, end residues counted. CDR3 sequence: CASSFSGPAGANVLTF.

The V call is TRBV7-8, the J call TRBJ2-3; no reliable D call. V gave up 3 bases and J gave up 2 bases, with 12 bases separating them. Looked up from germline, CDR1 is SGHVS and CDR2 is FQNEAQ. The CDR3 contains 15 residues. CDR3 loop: CASSFTSRTTDTQYF. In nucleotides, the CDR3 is TGTGCCAGCAGCTTTACGTCCAGGACCACAGATACGCAGTATTTT.

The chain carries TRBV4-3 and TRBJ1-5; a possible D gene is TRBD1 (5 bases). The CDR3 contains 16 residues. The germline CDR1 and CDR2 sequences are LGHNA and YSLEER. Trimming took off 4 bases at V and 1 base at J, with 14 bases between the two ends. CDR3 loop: CASSLAAGGSNQPQHF. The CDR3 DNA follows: TGCGCCAGCAGCCTGGCGGCGGGGGGAAGCAATCAGCCCCAGCATTTT.

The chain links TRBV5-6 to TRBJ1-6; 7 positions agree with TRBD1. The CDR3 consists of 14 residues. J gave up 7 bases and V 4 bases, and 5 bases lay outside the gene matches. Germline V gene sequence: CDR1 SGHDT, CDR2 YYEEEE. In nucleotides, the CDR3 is TGTGCCAGCAGCGTTCGGGACAGAAATTCACCCCTCCACTTT. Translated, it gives CASSVRDRNSPLHF.

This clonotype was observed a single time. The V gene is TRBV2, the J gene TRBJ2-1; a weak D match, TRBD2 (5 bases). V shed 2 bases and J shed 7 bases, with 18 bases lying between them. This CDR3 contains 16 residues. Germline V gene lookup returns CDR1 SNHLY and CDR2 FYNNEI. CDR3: CASSEIEGWTQNEQFF. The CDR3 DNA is TGTGCCAGCAGTGAAATCGAAGGTTGGACTCAAAATGAGCAGTTCTTC. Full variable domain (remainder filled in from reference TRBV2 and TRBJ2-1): EPEVTQTPSHQVTQMGQEVILRCVPISNHLYFYWYRQILGQKVEFLVSFYNNEISEKSEIFDDQFSVERPDGSNFTLKIRSTKLEDSAMYFCASSEIEGWTQNEQFFGPGTRLTVL.

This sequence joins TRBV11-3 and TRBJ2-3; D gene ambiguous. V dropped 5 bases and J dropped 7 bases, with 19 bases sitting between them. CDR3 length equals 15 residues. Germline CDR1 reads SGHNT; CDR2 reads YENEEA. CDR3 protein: CASSLLASLTNTQYF. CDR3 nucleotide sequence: TGTGCCAGCAGCCTACTTGCCTCGCTCACGAATACGCAGTATTTT.

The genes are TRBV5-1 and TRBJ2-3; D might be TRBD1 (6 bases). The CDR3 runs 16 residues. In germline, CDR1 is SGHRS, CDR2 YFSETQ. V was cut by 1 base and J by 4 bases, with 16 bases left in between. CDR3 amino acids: CASSLTGFRVADTQYF. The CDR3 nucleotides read TGCGCCAGCAGCTTGACAGGGTTTAGGGTCGCAGATACGCAGTATTTT.